What follows describes a single T cell receptor beta chain. What it binds is unknown. CD45RO-negative cells were positively selected for CCR7, leaving out terminally differentiated effector memory CD45RA+ cells. This table comes from immunoSEQ multiplex PCR, and its TCRdb copy is limited to in-frame clones, with some not included. The sample holds millions of clones, just over 90% seen once. These data originate in a study of shared clonotypes between healthy human individuals. General study points: Apart from blood, nothing was sampled; tissue repertoires likely differ. The authors expected sequencing depth to affect clonotype sharing among donors.

The J segment lost 6 bases and the V segment lost 5 bases, leaving 3 bases of the junction unmatched. Germline V gives CDR1 SGHNT, CDR2 YYREEE (reference sequence). CDR3 size: 13 residues. The V call is TRBV5-4, the J call TRBJ2-1; 9 bases are shared with TRBD2. This clonotype was obtained from a man between 18 and 29 years old in good health. Some clones in this sample may be carry-over from other donors' samples. Sequenced material: naive CD8+ T cells from PBMCs. This CDR3 reads CASSWTSANEQFF. CDR3 bases: TGTGCCAGCAGTTGGACTAGCGCCAATGAGCAGTTCTTC.